This T cell receptor (beta chain) was recorded in a study of beta chain features in type 1 diabetes. Study details: Healthy donors and patients had similar age, gender and cell yields. Findings and limits, study-wide: All four CD4+ subsets from Type 1 diabetes patients carried moderately but significantly shorter TCRB CDR3s.

On this clone: What it binds is not known.

Heparinised blood was drawn once per donor, averaging roughly 110 mL. Sequenced material consisted of expressed TCRB transcripts (all of the isolated RNA was reverse transcribed). This table comes from immunoSEQ multiplex PCR, and its TCRdb copy is limited to in-frame clones, with some not included. This table has 600,000 or so clones, roughly an eighth appearing once. The CDR3 is 17 amino acids. Germline assignment: CDR1 SGHTA and CDR2 FQGTGA. With V trimmed by 5 bases and J by 0 bases, 8 bases remained unmatched. This TCR was recovered from a man in his late teens or twenties with type 1 diabetes. The chain is built from TRBV7-3 and TRBJ1-2; 11 nucleotides line up with TRBD1. The sample was naive CD4+ T cells from blood. Here the CDR3 DNA reads TGTGCCAGCAGCCCCGGGACAGGGGGGGCTTCTAACTATGGCTACACCTTC. As protein: CASSPGTGGASNYGYTF.